Listed here are 9 T cell receptor beta chains from one sample, sequenced in a study of control samples from healthy donors and cancer patients. Some clones are missing from TCRdb's copy, which holds only in-frame ones; the method was immunoSEQ multiplex PCR. The profile covers fewer than 65,000 clones, with under 90% appearing a single time and around 10% taken by the ten largest. Source material: blood. The source of these receptors is a man aged 65 to 79 in good health.

The V call is TRBV7-8, the J call TRBJ2-7, with D hard to call. With 5 bases removed from V and 5 bases from J, the gap between germline ends came to 10 bases. The V gene's germline CDR1 is SGHVS and CDR2 FQNEAQ. The CDR3 is made up of 12 amino acids. The CDR3 sequence: CASSPWTDEQYF. In DNA form, the CDR3 reads TGTGCCAGCAGCCCGTGGACGGACGAGCAGTACTTC.

The rearrangement uses TRBV27 and TRBJ2-7; the D gene could be TRBD1 or TRBD2 (5 bases each). The CDR3 consists of 14 residues. Germline V gives CDR1 MNHEY, CDR2 SMNVEV (reference sequence). V was trimmed by 6 bases and J by 0 bases, leaving 12 bases between them. DNA of the CDR3: TGTGCCAGCAGATCCGGGACGGTCTCCTACGAGCAGTACTTC. It translates to CASRSGTVSYEQYF.

CDR3 coding DNA: TGTGCCAGCAGCTTATCCTGGGGCGGAGCAAGGGAGACCCAGTACTTC. Translation: CASSLSWGGARETQYF. The rearrangement links TRBV7-8 to TRBJ2-5, with D possibly matching TRBD1 (5 bases). This CDR3 is 16 amino acids long. CDR1 is SGHVS and CDR2 is FQNEAQ in the germline V gene. The germline V and J ends were trimmed by 2 bases and 5 bases, with 18 bases remaining between them.

The J gene is TRBJ1-6, the V gene TRBV7-9, with D tentatively TRBD1 (5 bases). The CDR3 is 15 amino acids. Trimming left V 5 bases short and J 7 bases short, with 15 bases between. From germline, CDR1 is SEHNR and CDR2 FQNEAQ (reference sequence). CDR3 DNA: TGTGCCAGCAGCCGCGGGCAGGGCCAAAATTCACCCCTCCACTTT. Translated, it gives CASSRGQGQNSPLHF.

This clone was detected a few times. The rearrangement joins TRBV7-9 to TRBJ1-2; no reliable D call. CDR1 SEHNR and CDR2 FQNEAQ come from the germline V gene (reference sequence). Trimming took off 3 bases at V and 9 bases at J, with 11 bases between the two ends. The CDR3 runs 12 residues. The CDR3: CASSLEERSYTF. The CDR3 bases are TGTGCCAGCAGCTTGGAGGAGAGGAGCTACACCTTC.

The chain couples TRBV19 to TRBJ2-7; D not certain. This CDR3 comprises 13 residues. V lost 5 bases, J lost 3 bases, and 11 bases lay in between. Germline V gene data show CDR1 as LNHDA and CDR2 as SQIVND (reference sequence). CDR3 sequence reads: CASSFVAGYEQYF. The CDR3 DNA reads TGTGCCAGTAGTTTTGTAGCAGGCTACGAGCAGTACTTC.

The rearrangement uses TRBV6-5 and TRBJ2-3, with 7 positions matching TRBD1. Losses at the gene ends were 2 bases for V and 1 base for J; bases not matched to a gene: 6. CDR1 and CDR2 (germline): MNHEY, SVGAGI. The CDR3 loop spans 16 amino acids. This CDR3 is CASSYTRDSRTDTQYF. The CDR3 bases are TGTGCCAGCAGTTACACTCGGGACAGCCGCACAGATACGCAGTATTTT.

V usage is TRBV6-1 and J usage is TRBJ2-7; D is undetermined. This CDR3 has 17 amino acids. CDR1 and CDR2 (germline): MNHNS, SASEGT. Trimming shortened V by 1 base and J by 1 base, and 17 bases separated the two germline ends. The CDR3 DNA sequence: TGTGCCAGCAGTGAAGAATTTGGGTCTTATTTTTCCTACGAGCAGTACTTC. It encodes CASSEEFGSYFSYEQYF.

This clone was recorded once. The chain recombines TRBV3-1 (or the pseudogene TRBV3-2) with TRBJ2-1; 7 nucleotides match TRBD1. This CDR3 has 13 residues. V shed 7 bases, J shed 9 bases, and the junction held 9 bases outside the gene matches. Germline CDR1 reads LGHDT; CDR2 reads YNNKEL (reference sequence). The CDR3, as DNA: TGTGCCAGCACTGTGCGAGGGGGCGTTGAGCAGTTCTTC. Translating gives CASTVRGGVEQFF.